This record concerns one T cell receptor beta chain sequence. Its target is not known. The sample belongs to a study of CD8+CD57+ T cells in acquired aplastic anemia. Study information: Across the sorted CD4+ and CD8+ cells, DNA amounts averaged 3.2 ug. Study findings and constraints: Some 28 CD8+ CDR3 sequences occurred in both the patients and the controls.

Genomic DNA templated the TCR beta VDJ and CDR3 profiling. TCRdb processed the reads anew with MiXCR; each CDR3 protein has one entry. In the table there are 200,000 to 250,000 distinct CDR3 sequences, around three fifths of which are singletons. The authors sequenced patients whose flow cytometry had shown CD8+CD57+ cell expansion. None of the patients had been given any therapy when their blood was sampled. This sequence was found in a human donor with aplastic anemia. Sequencing was carried out using sorted CD4+, CD8+, or CD8+CD57+ T cells (not recorded which) from PBMCs.

CDR3 region: CASRLTGSYGYTF. The CDR3 DNA reads TGTGCCAGCAGATTGACAGGGAGCTATGGCTACACCTTC. The rearrangement uses TRBV12-3 or TRBV12-4 and TRBJ1-2, with 7 bases that match TRBD1. This CDR3 has 13 residues. The V gene end was trimmed by 6 bases and the J gene end by 4 bases; junction bases not matched to a gene: 5.